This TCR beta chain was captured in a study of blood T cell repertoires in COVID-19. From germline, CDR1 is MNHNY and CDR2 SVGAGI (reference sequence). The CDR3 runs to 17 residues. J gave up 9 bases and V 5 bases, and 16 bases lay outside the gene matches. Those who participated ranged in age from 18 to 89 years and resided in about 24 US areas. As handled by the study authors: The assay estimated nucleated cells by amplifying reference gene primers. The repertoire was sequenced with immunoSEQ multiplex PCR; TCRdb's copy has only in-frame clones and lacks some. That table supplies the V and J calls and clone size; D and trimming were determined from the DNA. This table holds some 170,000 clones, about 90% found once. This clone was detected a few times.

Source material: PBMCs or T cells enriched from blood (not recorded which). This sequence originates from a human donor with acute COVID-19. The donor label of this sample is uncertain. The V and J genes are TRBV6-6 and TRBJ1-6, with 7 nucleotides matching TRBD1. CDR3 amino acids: CASSRTLNRGNSSPLHF. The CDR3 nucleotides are TGTGCCAGCAGTCGGACCCTCAACAGGGGAAACAGTTCACCCCTCCACTTT.